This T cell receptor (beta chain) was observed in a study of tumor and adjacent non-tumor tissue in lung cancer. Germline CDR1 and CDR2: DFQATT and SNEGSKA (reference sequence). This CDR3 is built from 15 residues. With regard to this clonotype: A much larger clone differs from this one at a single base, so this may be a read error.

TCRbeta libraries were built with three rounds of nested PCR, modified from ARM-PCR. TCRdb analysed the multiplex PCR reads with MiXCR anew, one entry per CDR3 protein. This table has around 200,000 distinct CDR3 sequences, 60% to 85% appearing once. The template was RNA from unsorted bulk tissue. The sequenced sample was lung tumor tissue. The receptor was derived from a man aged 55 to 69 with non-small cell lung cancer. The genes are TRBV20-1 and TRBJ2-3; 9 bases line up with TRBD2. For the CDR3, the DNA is TGCAGTGCCGTTAGCGGGGGAGTCAGCACATATACGCAGTATTTT. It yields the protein CSAVSGGVSTYTQYF.